The 12 T cell receptor beta chains reported below all come from one sample, sequenced in a study of radiation and T cells in renal cell carcinoma. The time point: baseline pretreatment blood. This sample's treatment: 15 Gy SBRT to primary tumor, nephrectomy 4 weeks later. This table comes from immunoSEQ multiplex PCR, and its TCRdb copy is limited to in-frame clones, with some not included. The sample lists around 160,000 clones; 88% were seen once. The specimen was blood, collected from a patient whose treatment included radiotherapy and nephrectomy. The receptor source for this set is a woman in her sixties or seventies with renal cell carcinoma.

V gene TRBV4-2 combines with J gene TRBJ1-1; 10 bases align to TRBD1. Trimming at V came to 2 bases and at J to 0 bases, leaving 6 bases not matched to a gene. Germline V gene lookup returns CDR1 LGHNA and CDR2 YNFKEQ. The CDR3 contains 17 residues. Written as DNA, the CDR3 is TGTGCCAGCAGCCAACAGCCGGGACAGGGGATGAACACTGAAGCTTTCTTT. Its protein product is CASSQQPGQGMNTEAFF.

The CDR3 bases are TGTGCCAGCAGCTTGCGAGCGGGGCACACCGGGGAGCTGTTTTTT. Amino acids: CASSLRAGHTGELFF. This chain links TRBV5-4 with TRBJ2-2, with 7 bases matching TRBD2. With 1 base clipped from V and 3 bases from J, the junction kept 3 bases outside the gene matches. CDR3 length: 15 residues. Germline V gene sequence: CDR1 SGHNT, CDR2 YYREEE (reference sequence).

The table lists this clone with a few counts. J is TRBJ1-1 and V is TRBV6-5; no reliable D call. Germline CDR1 and CDR2: MNHEY and SVGAGI. The CDR3 spans 15 residues. The V and J ends lost 6 bases and 1 base respectively, with 15 bases between them. The CDR3 DNA is TGTGCCAGCAGCACACTCGGGAAGGGGAACACTGAAGCTTTCTTT. This codes for CASSTLGKGNTEAFF.

The J gene is TRBJ2-7, the V gene TRBV18, with TRBD1 identical over 10 bases. The V gene end was trimmed by 5 bases and the J gene end by 4 bases; junction bases not matched to a gene: 8. The CDR3 consists of 15 residues. Germline V gene lookup returns CDR1 KGHSH and CDR2 LQKENI. Written as DNA, the CDR3 is TGTGCCAGCTCAAATGCCGGGACAGGGGTGTACGAGCAGTACTTC. It is translated as CASSNAGTGVYEQYF.

The chain recombines TRBV6-5 with TRBJ2-5, with 11 bases that match TRBD2. V was pared by 6 bases and J by 4 bases, with 7 bases of the junction left unmatched. Germline CDR1 MNHEY, CDR2 SVGAGI. The length of the CDR3 is 15 residues. The CDR3 DNA follows: TGTGCCAGCAGCGCCACTAGCGGGGGACGAGAGACCCAGTACTTC. Amino acids: CASSATSGGRETQYF.

The chain employs TRBV21-1 and TRBJ1-5; TRBD1, the table's D call, was not compared with the DNA. TRBV21-1 represents a pseudogene. The CDR3 is 16 residues long. The CDR3 nucleotides read TGTGCCAGCAGCAGGGCTGCATATTATAGCAATCAGCCCCAGCATTTT. Amino acids: CASSRAAYYSNQPQHF.

The chain couples TRBV2 to TRBJ1-3; maybe TRBD1 (5 bases). This CDR3 comprises 14 residues. Trimming removed 7 bases from V and 6 bases from J, with 16 bases in between. The germline V gene has CDR1 SNHLY and CDR2 FYNNEI. This CDR3 is CASTGTGTLNTIYF. The CDR3 region has the DNA TGTGCCAGCACGGGTACAGGTACCCTAAACACCATATATTTT.

This clone was detected once. In nucleotides, the CDR3 is TGTGCTAGTGCCGAGACTAGCGGGGGGACCTTCGCCTACAATGAGCAGTTCTTC. Translating it yields CASAETSGGTFAYNEQFF. The V gene is TRBV12-5, the J gene TRBJ2-1, with 13 bases lining up with TRBD2. Germline trimming cut 7 bases from V and 2 bases from J; bases unmatched to any gene: 11. CDR3 length equals 18 residues. CDR1 and CDR2 (germline): LGHNT, FRNRAP.

The V gene is TRBV5-6, the J gene TRBJ2-7; D is possibly TRBD2 (6 bases). This CDR3 is built from 15 residues. Per germline, CDR1 SGHDT and CDR2 YYEEEE. The V end was cut by 2 bases, the J end by 1 base, with 13 bases between. The CDR3 sequence is CASSFVLGGSYEQYF. CDR3 DNA sequence: TGTGCCAGCAGCTTCGTTTTGGGGGGATCCTACGAGCAGTACTTC.

The V call is TRBV7-2, the J call TRBJ1-2; tentatively, D is TRBD1 (6 bases). The CDR3 contains 14 residues. CDR1 and CDR2 from the germline V gene are SGHTA and FQGNSA. Between the trimmed V and J ends, which lost 5 bases and 4 bases, there was a span of 14 bases. CDR3 nucleotides: TGTGCCAGCAGCCCGACACGGGGGCCCTATGGCTACACCTTC. This sequence encodes CASSPTRGPYGYTF.

The rearrangement links TRBV5-4 to TRBJ1-2, with 7 bases that match TRBD1. The CDR3 extends over 14 amino acids. The junction had 8 bases not matched to a gene; V was cut back by 2 bases and J by 7 bases. Germline lookup yields CDR1 SGHNT and CDR2 YYREEE (reference sequence). The DNA of the CDR3 is TGTGCCAGCAGCTTATCAGGGGGGATTGGTGGCTACACCTTC. Residues: CASSLSGGIGGYTF. The entire variable domain, with the rest obtained from reference TRBV5-4 and TRBJ1-2, is as follows: ETGVTQSPTHLIKTRGQQVTLRCSSQSGHNTVSWYQQALGQGPQFIFQYYREEENGRGNFPPRFSGLQFPNYSSELNVNALELDDSALYLCASSLSGGIGGYTFGSGTRLTVV.

This chain connects TRBV5-1 to TRBJ2-3, with 15 positions matching TRBD2. V gave up 5 bases and J gave up 3 bases; unmatched junction bases: 7. The CDR3 covers 17 residues. Looked up from germline, CDR1 is SGHRS and CDR2 is YFSETQ. CDR3 nucleotides: TGCGCCAGCAGAAAAGCCGGGACTAGCGGGGGGACAGATACGCAGTATTTT. Residues: CASRKAGTSGGTDTQYF. Full variable domain (rest looked up from reference TRBV5-1 and TRBJ2-3): KAGVTQTPRYLIKTRGQQVTLSCSPISGHRSVSWYQQTPGQGLQFLFEYFSETQRNKGNFPGRFSGRQFSNSRSEMNVSTLELGDSALYLCASRKAGTSGGTDTQYFGPGTRLTVL.